One and the same sample provided the 11 T cell receptor beta chains below, sequenced in a study of blood T cell repertoires in COVID-19 (dated by TCRdb to about 2020). Preparation of the library involved the immunoSEQ multiplex PCR assay. The source is immuneACCESS, and TCRdb retained only in-frame sequences with V and J called. Part of the clones is not carried over; for the studies checked, unresolved V genes explain less than half of this, and the remainder is unexplained. The sample includes 160,000 or so clones, with roughly 88% observed a single time. The ten top clones hold about 2.5% of the sample. Sequenced material: peripheral blood. These receptors all come from a young man with acute or convalescent COVID-19.

The chain combines TRBV6-1 with TRBJ1-1, with D hard to call. The CDR3 length is 15 residues. Germline V gene lookup returns CDR1 MNHNS and CDR2 SASEGT. V was shortened by 3 bases and J by 0 bases, with 11 bases between the two germline ends. The CDR3 bases are TGTGCCAGCAGTGATGTGACTCCAATGAACACTGAAGCTTTCTTT. Its protein is CASSDVTPMNTEAFF.

This chain joins TRBV19 and TRBJ1-2; tentatively, D is TRBD1 (6 bases). Germline lookup yields CDR1 LNHDA and CDR2 SQIVND (reference sequence). The CDR3 covers 13 residues. Trimming removed 7 bases from V and 8 bases from J, with 17 bases in between. The CDR3 DNA reads TGTGCCAGTACTCTGCGGGGGGGGCAGGGCTACACCTTC. Encoded protein: CASTLRGGQGYTF.

The gene calls are TRBV4-1 and TRBJ1-5; 10 bases match TRBD1. The junction had 9 bases not matched to a gene; V was cut back by 4 bases and J by 6 bases. The CDR3 length is 16 residues. Looked up from germline, CDR1 is MGHRA and CDR2 is YSYEKL. The DNA of the CDR3 is TGCGCCAGCAGCCCCGACAGGGGGCGACATACTCAGCCCCAGCATTTT. Amino acids: CASSPDRGRHTQPQHF.

The chain employs TRBV5-1 and TRBJ1-5, with D possibly being TRBD1 (5 bases). V lost 0 bases to trimming and J lost 5 bases, with 9 bases between them. The CDR3 contains 14 residues. Germline CDR1 and CDR2: SGHRS and YFSETQ. CDR3 sequence: CASSLGGLDQPQHF. The CDR3 DNA is TGCGCCAGCAGCTTGGGGGGCTTAGATCAGCCCCAGCATTTT.

Here the CDR3 DNA reads TGCGCCAGCAGACCGACAGGGTCGAACACTGAAGCTTTCTTT. The encoded protein is CASRPTGSNTEAFF. V gene TRBV5-1 combines with J gene TRBJ1-1; 7 positions agree with TRBD1. V trimming: 5 bases; J trimming: 1 base; junction bases outside the gene matches: 5. CDR3 length: 14 amino acids. Germline CDR1 SGHRS, CDR2 YFSETQ.

CDR3 residues: CASSLVPGLGNIQYF. The CDR3 DNA is TGCGCCAGCAGCTTGGTACCGGGGTTGGGAAACATTCAGTACTTC. The rearrangement links TRBV5-1 to TRBJ2-4, with D perhaps TRBD2 (5 bases). Trimming cost V 0 bases and J 6 bases, with 13 bases left between them. This CDR3 contains 15 residues. Germline lookup yields CDR1 SGHRS and CDR2 YFSETQ.

On this clone itself: One end of the junction does not line up with germline, which may come from a read error. The chain combines TRBV29-1 with TRBJ1-1; TRBD1 agrees at 9 bases. Germline CDR1 reads SQVTM; CDR2 reads ANQGSEA. The CDR3 has 11 amino acids. CDR3 DNA: TGCAGCGTTGATAGGGGACAGGGTTTGCTCTTT. Its protein product is CSVDRGQGLLF.

V and J are TRBV5-8 and TRBJ1-2, with D uncertain. V lost 2 bases and J lost 0, with 14 bases in between. In germline, CDR1 is SGHTS, CDR2 YDEGEE. CDR3 length equals 16 residues. In DNA, the CDR3 is TGTGCCAGCAGCTTCCCTCGGACGGGAGCTAACTATGGCTACACCTTC. It encodes CASSFPRTGANYGYTF.

This chain joins TRBV29-1 and TRBJ1-1, with D perhaps TRBD1 (5 bases). In germline, CDR1 is SQVTM, CDR2 ANQGSEA. Trimming left V 2 bases short and J 3 bases short, with 16 bases between. This CDR3 spans 15 amino acids. This CDR3 is CSVETLRGRHTEAFF. CDR3 sequence (DNA): TGCAGCGTTGAAACCCTAAGGGGCCGACACACTGAAGCTTTCTTT.

The chain's CDR3 is CASSLGQPAATNEKLFF. The CDR3 region has the DNA TGTGCCAGCAGCCTGGGACAGCCCGCCGCAACTAATGAAAAACTGTTTTTT. The V gene is TRBV4-2, the J gene TRBJ1-4; 7 positions agree with TRBD1. The V segment lost 4 bases and the J segment 0 bases; nucleotides outside the gene matches: 8. Per the germline V gene, CDR1 is LGHNA and CDR2 is YNFKEQ. This CDR3 region has 17 residues.

The chain uses TRBV27 and TRBJ2-1; 11 nucleotides line up with TRBD2. The trim removed 6 bases at V and 8 bases at J, leaving 6 bases unmatched. The germline V gene has CDR1 MNHEY and CDR2 SMNVEV (reference sequence). The CDR3 has 14 amino acids. The CDR3 region is CASRPGTSGYEQFF. CDR3 nucleotides: TGTGCCAGCAGGCCCGGGACTAGCGGATATGAGCAGTTCTTC.